The rows below give T cell receptor beta chains drawn from one sample of a study of glioma-infiltrating T cells after dendritic cell vaccination. Produced via immunoSEQ multiplex PCR; TCRdb's table is partial and in-frame only. The sample lists about 50,000 clones; around 86% were seen once. The specimen comprised blood, sampled before dendritic cell vaccination. The receptors come from a human donor with glioblastoma. CDR3s include the opening cysteine and the closing phenylalanine or tryptophan. Fields, in order: CDR3 protein, CDR3 DNA, D gene, clone size, J gene, V gene. The D gene is left open where the match is weak. The listing skips clone size in some rows; elsewhere it reads once, few, many or a size class.

CASSQAPGTGGNQPQHF,TGTGCCAGCAGTCAAGCCCCCGGGACAGGGGGCAATCAGCCCCAGCATTTT,TRBD1,.,TRBJ1-5,TRBV6-1
CASSLAPGADTQYF,TGTGCCAGCAGCTTAGCGCCGGGGGCAGATACGCAGTATTTT,.,.,TRBJ2-3,TRBV7-9
CASSVGPAGTYNEQFF,TGTGCCAGCAGCGTAGGACCAGCGGGGACCTACAATGAGCAGTTCTTC,TRBD2,.,TRBJ2-1,TRBV9
CATGGSTGTVNTEAFF,TGTGCCACGGGGGGATCGACCGGGACCGTGAACACTGAAGCTTTCTTT,.,.,TRBJ1-1,TRBV2
CASSLASGELFF,TGTGCCAGCAGCTTAGCCAGCGGGGAGCTGTTTTTT,.,.,TRBJ2-2,TRBV7-7
CASSSPSGQGGYEQYF,TGTGCCAGCAGCTCCCCCAGCGGACAGGGAGGATACGAGCAGTACTTC,.,once,TRBJ2-7,TRBV21-1
CASSLSGAYEQYF,TGTGCCAGCAGTTTGTCGGGAGCCTACGAGCAGTACTTC,.,.,TRBJ2-7,TRBV27
CASSLYGVWGYTF,TGTGCCAGCAGCTTATACGGGGTTTGGGGCTACACCTTC,.,once,TRBJ1-2,TRBV5-4
CASSSPGQAHGYTF,TGTGCCAGTAGTTCCCCGGGACAGGCCCATGGCTACACCTTC,TRBD1,.,TRBJ1-2,TRBV19
CAWSVGSGDEQFF,TGTGCCTGGAGTGTGGGGAGTGGGGATGAGCAGTTCTTC,.,.,TRBJ2-1,TRBV30
CASSLPGLARYNEQFF,TGTGCCAGCAGCTTACCCGGACTAGCGCGTTACAATGAGCAGTTCTTC,TRBD2,.,TRBJ2-1,TRBV7-2
CASRGEGSEAFF,TGTGCCAGCAGGGGGGAGGGGAGTGAAGCTTTCTTT,.,.,TRBJ1-1,TRBV6-6
CASSMSGGGGYEQYF,TGTGCCAGTAGTATGTCCGGCGGTGGAGGGTACGAGCAGTACTTC,.,.,TRBJ2-7,TRBV19
CASTDGQGASNQPQHF,TGTGCCAGCACCGACGGACAGGGCGCTAGCAATCAGCCCCAGCATTTT,TRBD1,.,TRBJ1-5,TRBV6-6
CASSQVSGLAVDEQFF,TGCGCCAGCAGCCAAGTATCGGGACTAGCGGTCGATGAGCAGTTCTTC,TRBD2,few,TRBJ2-1,TRBV4-1
CASSHYGLAGHNEQFF,TGTGCCAGCAGTCACTACGGACTAGCGGGGCACAATGAGCAGTTCTTC,TRBD2,once,TRBJ2-1,TRBV27
CASSFLSSRTDTQYF,TGTGCCAGCAGCTTTCTAAGTAGCCGCACAGATACGCAGTATTTT,.,few,TRBJ2-3,TRBV5-7
CASRESGSYNEQFF,TGTGCCAGCAGAGAGAGTGGCTCCTACAATGAGCAGTTCTTC,.,few,TRBJ2-1,TRBV14
CASSLASSGKYF,TGTGCCAGCAGCTTGGCTTCGTCAGGGAAGTATTTT,.,.,TRBJ2-3,TRBV5-6
CASSTGQGSYEQYF,TGTGCCAGTAGTACGGGACAGGGAAGTTACGAGCAGTACTTC,TRBD1,few,TRBJ2-7,TRBV19
CASSTQGPGETQYF,TGTGCCAGTAGCACCCAAGGTCCGGGGGAGACCCAGTACTTC,.,once,TRBJ2-5,TRBV19
CASSLELAGSYNEQFF,TGTGCCAGCAGCTTGGAACTAGCGGGCTCCTACAATGAGCAGTTCTTC,TRBD2,.,TRBJ2-1,TRBV5-4
CASSQEVTGGSETQYF,TGCGCCAGCAGCCAAGAAGTGACAGGGGGCTCAGAGACCCAGTACTTC,TRBD1,.,TRBJ2-5,TRBV4-1
CASSQVVGVLSNEKLFF,TGTGCCAGCAGCCAAGTAGTCGGGGTTCTTTCTAATGAAAAACTGTTTTTT,.,once,TRBJ1-4,TRBV7-9
CASSKTGRFAGELFF,TGTGCCAGCAGTAAGACAGGGAGGTTCGCCGGGGAGCTGTTTTTT,.,once,TRBJ2-2,TRBV27
CASSHGTGGSYGYTF,TGTGCCAGCAGCCACGGGACAGGGGGTAGCTATGGCTACACCTTC,TRBD1,once,TRBJ1-2,TRBV14
CASSLAVADNEQFF,TGTGCCAGCAGCTTAGCGGTAGCGGACAATGAGCAGTTCTTC,.,.,TRBJ2-1,TRBV7-9
CASSSLAGGVTGELFF,TGTGCCAGCAGCTCCTTAGCGGGAGGCGTCACCGGGGAGCTGTTTTTT,TRBD2,.,TRBJ2-2,TRBV11-2
CASSHVSISGYTF,TGCGCCAGCAGCCATGTTTCTATCTCTGGCTACACCTTC,.,.,TRBJ1-2,TRBV4-1
CAIPRGTADNEQFF,TGTGCCATTCCCCGGGGGACCGCCGACAATGAGCAGTTCTTC,.,.,TRBJ2-1,TRBV2
CASSVGWGTGGTGELFF,TGTGCCAGCAGCGTAGGATGGGGGACAGGAGGGACCGGGGAGCTGTTTTTT,TRBD1,.,TRBJ2-2,TRBV9
CASSPRGDSNNQPQHF,TGTGCCAGCAGTCCTCGGGGGGACTCGAACAATCAGCCCCAGCATTTT,.,.,TRBJ1-5,TRBV27
CASSGSRQANYGYTF,TGTGCCAGCAGTGGATCAAGACAGGCTAACTATGGCTACACCTTC,.,.,TRBJ1-2,TRBV6-1
CASSHRGYEQYF,TGCGCCAGCAGCCATAGAGGGTACGAGCAGTACTTC,.,.,TRBJ2-7,TRBV4-1
CASSLDTAGGSVQYF,TGTGCCAGCAGCTTGGATACAGCGGGAGGATCAGTGCAGTACTTC,TRBD2,.,TRBJ2-7,TRBV9
CASSRRQGSNEQYF,TGTGCCAGCAGCCGGCGACAGGGCAGCAACGAGCAGTACTTC,TRBD1,.,TRBJ2-7,TRBV11-2
CASSLAVVPYNEQFF,TGTGCCAGCAGCTTGGCGGTAGTCCCCTACAATGAGCAGTTCTTC,.,once,TRBJ2-1,TRBV5-6
CASSPVGGLYEQYF,TGTGCCAGCAGCCCCGTCGGTGGACTCTACGAGCAGTACTTC,.,.,TRBJ2-7,TRBV5-5
CASSPRQGGGEKLFF,TGTGCCAGCAGCCCCAGACAGGGGGGAGGAGAAAAACTGTTTTTT,TRBD1,.,TRBJ1-4,TRBV7-2
CASSVTGTGGNTIYF,TGTGCCAGCAGCGTAACCGGGACAGGGGGAAACACCATATATTTT,TRBD1,.,TRBJ1-3,TRBV9
CSVEDHTGGEQYF,TGCAGCGTTGAAGATCATACAGGGGGCGAGCAGTACTTC,TRBD1,.,TRBJ2-7,TRBV29-1
CASSQQTSGGFEQYF,TGCGCCAGCAGCCAACAGACTAGCGGGGGGTTTGAGCAGTACTTC,TRBD2,once,TRBJ2-5,TRBV4-3
CSVETGQEDTQYF,TGCAGCGTTGAAACAGGGCAAGAGGATACGCAGTATTTT,.,.,TRBJ2-3,TRBV29-1
CASSQGEVRGYGYTF,TGCGCCAGCAGCCAAGGCGAAGTCAGGGGCTATGGCTACACCTTC,.,.,TRBJ1-2,TRBV4-3
CASSLRLGLAGESYEQYF,TGTGCCAGCAGCTTACGCCTCGGTCTCGCGGGAGAGAGCTACGAGCAGTACTTC,TRBD2,.,TRBJ2-7,TRBV11-2
CASSQQLAGTYEQYF,TGTGCCAGCAGCCAACAACTAGCGGGCACCTACGAGCAGTACTTC,TRBD2,.,TRBJ2-7,TRBV4-2
CASSLAGWVGNTIYF,TGTGCCAGCAGCTTGGCCGGGTGGGTCGGAAACACCATATATTTT,.,few,TRBJ1-3,TRBV5-4
CASSVGAGGIFDTQYF,TGTGCCAGCAGCGTAGGCGCAGGGGGCATTTTTGATACGCAGTATTTT,TRBD1,.,TRBJ2-3,TRBV9
CAWSVTAAKNIQYF,TGTGCCTGGAGTGTAACAGCAGCCAAAAACATTCAGTACTTC,.,once,TRBJ2-4,TRBV30
CASRLGTSGAYYEQYF,TGTGCCAGCAGGCTCGGGACTAGCGGGGCCTATTACGAGCAGTACTTC,TRBD2,.,TRBJ2-7,TRBV27
CASRTLAGAGNEQFF,TGTGCCAGCAGAACACTAGCGGGGGCGGGTAATGAGCAGTTCTTC,TRBD2,once,TRBJ2-1,TRBV11-3
CASRKGVMNTEAFF,TGTGCCAGCCGGAAGGGGGTCATGAACACTGAAGCTTTCTTT,.,.,TRBJ1-1,TRBV7-2
CASSIVPSEQYF,TGTGCCAGTAGTATAGTCCCCAGCGAGCAGTACTTC,.,few,TRBJ2-7,TRBV19
CASSMAGMSNQPQHF,TGTGCCAGTAGTATGGCAGGGATGAGCAATCAGCCCCAGCATTTT,.,.,TRBJ1-5,TRBV19
CASSLVLQPQHF,TGTGCCAGCAGCTTAGTACTCCAGCCCCAGCATTTT,.,.,TRBJ1-5,TRBV7-2
CASSRVMGQTQYF,TGTGCCAGCAGTCGGGTAATGGGGCAGACCCAGTACTTC,.,.,TRBJ2-5,TRBV7-2
CASSIGPGQGTDTQYF,TGTGCCAGTAGTATAGGTCCCGGACAGGGCACAGATACGCAGTATTTT,TRBD1,.,TRBJ2-3,TRBV19
CASSVRRRSGDEQYF,TGTGCCAGCAGTGTTCGGAGGCGGAGTGGGGACGAGCAGTACTTC,.,.,TRBJ2-7,TRBV7-2
CASTQPGQGLNTEAFF,TGCGCCAGCACCCAACCGGGACAGGGATTGAACACTGAAGCTTTCTTT,TRBD1,.,TRBJ1-1,TRBV4-1